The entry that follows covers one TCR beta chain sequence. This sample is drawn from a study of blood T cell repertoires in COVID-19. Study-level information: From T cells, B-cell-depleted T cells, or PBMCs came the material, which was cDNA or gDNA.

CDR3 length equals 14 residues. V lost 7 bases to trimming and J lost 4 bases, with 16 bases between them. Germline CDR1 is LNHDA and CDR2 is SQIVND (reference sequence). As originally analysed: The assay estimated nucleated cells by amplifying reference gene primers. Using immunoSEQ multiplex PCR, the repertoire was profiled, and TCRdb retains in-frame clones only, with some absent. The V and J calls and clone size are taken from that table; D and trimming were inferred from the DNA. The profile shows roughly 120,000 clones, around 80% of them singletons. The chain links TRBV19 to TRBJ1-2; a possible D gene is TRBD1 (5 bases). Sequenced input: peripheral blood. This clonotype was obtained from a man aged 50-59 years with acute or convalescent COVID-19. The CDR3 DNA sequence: TGTGCCAGTATTTCGGCAGGACACCGCTATGGCTACACCTTC. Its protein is CASISAGHRYGYTF.